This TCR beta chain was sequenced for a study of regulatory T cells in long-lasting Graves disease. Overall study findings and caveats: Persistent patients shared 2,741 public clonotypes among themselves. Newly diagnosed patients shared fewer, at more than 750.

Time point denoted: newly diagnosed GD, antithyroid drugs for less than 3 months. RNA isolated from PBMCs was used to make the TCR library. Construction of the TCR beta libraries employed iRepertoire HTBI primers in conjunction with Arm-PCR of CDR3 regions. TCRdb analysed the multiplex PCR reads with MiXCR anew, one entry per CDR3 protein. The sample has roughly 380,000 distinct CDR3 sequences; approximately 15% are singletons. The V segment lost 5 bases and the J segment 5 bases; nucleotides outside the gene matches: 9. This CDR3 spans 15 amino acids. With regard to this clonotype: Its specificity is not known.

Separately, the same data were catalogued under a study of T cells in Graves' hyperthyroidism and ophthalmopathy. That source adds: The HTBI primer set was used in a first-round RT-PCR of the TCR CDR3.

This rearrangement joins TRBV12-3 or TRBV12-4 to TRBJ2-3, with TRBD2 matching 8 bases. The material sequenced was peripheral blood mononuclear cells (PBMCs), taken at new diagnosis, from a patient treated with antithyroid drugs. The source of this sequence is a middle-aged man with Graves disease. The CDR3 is CASSVSGGEGDTQYF. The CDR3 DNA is TGTGCCAGCAGTGTCAGCGGGGGAGAAGGAGATACGCAGTATTTT.